This is a list of T cell receptor beta chains from one sample in a study of cytomegalovirus exposure and HLA in healthy donors. Assay: immunoSEQ multiplex PCR; the TCRdb copy retains only in-frame clones and omits some. The profile shows roughly 170,000 clones, about four fifths of them singletons. Sequencing was carried out using PBMCs. Receptors originate from a male donor in good health and CMV-seronegative. The CDR3 runs from the conserved cysteine through the conserved F or W. The D gene is left open where the match is weak. Expanded clones get a size class; other rows say once, few or many, or leave the size out.

CDR3	DNA	D	size	J	V
CASSSGQGATGELFF	TGCGCCAGCAGCTCTGGACAGGGGGCGACCGGGGAGCTGTTTTTT	TRBD1	NA	TRBJ2-2	TRBV5-1
CASSPDRITDYGYTF	TGTGCCAGCAGTCCAGACAGGATCACAGACTATGGCTACACCTTC	NA	NA	TRBJ1-2	TRBV2
CASRDRVNQPQHF	TGTGCCAGCCGGGATAGGGTGAATCAGCCCCAGCATTTT	NA	NA	TRBJ1-5	TRBV6-1
CASSEHDRGSYEQYF	TGTGCCAGCAGTGAACACGACAGGGGATCCTACGAGCAGTACTTC	TRBD1	NA	TRBJ2-7	TRBV28
CASSLRQGSYEQYF	TGTGCCAGCAGCCTCCGACAGGGGAGCTACGAGCAGTACTTC	TRBD1	NA	TRBJ2-7	TRBV11-1
CASSQRTGDQPQHF	TGTGCCAGCAGCCAGCGGACAGGCGATCAGCCCCAGCATTTT	TRBD1	once	TRBJ1-5	TRBV7-2
CAITGAQNTGELFF	TGTGCCATCACAGGGGCCCAAAACACCGGGGAGCTGTTTTTT	NA	NA	TRBJ2-2	TRBV10-3
CASAHPGEKLFF	TGTGCCAGCGCCCACCCGGGTGAAAAACTGTTTTTT	NA	NA	TRBJ1-4	TRBV7-7
CASSVRDRVWGYTF	TGTGCCAGCAGTGTCCGGGACAGGGTTTGGGGCTACACCTTC	TRBD1	once	TRBJ1-2	TRBV6-1
CASSREGESSYNEQFF	TGTGCCAGCAGCCGCGAGGGGGAGAGCTCCTACAATGAGCAGTTCTTC	NA	NA	TRBJ2-1	TRBV7-9
CASSPQTGRLGGYTF	TGTGCCAGCAGCCCCCAGACAGGGAGGCTGGGTGGCTACACCTTC	TRBD1	few	TRBJ1-2	TRBV7-6
CASSVGGRMGGAETQYF	TGTGCCAGCAGCGTAGGGGGCAGGATGGGAGGGGCAGAGACCCAGTACTTC	TRBD2	NA	TRBJ2-5	TRBV9
CASSLVGGSSDTQYF	TGTGCCAGCAGCTTAGTGGGGGGGTCCTCAGATACGCAGTATTTT	TRBD2	NA	TRBJ2-3	TRBV7-3
CASSSWTGGEQYF	TGTGCCAGCAGCTCCTGGACCGGGGGAGAGCAGTACTTC	NA	many	TRBJ2-7	TRBV5-4
CATSISFFRGYSYEQYF	TGTGCCACCAGCATTTCTTTCTTTCGCGGTTACTCCTACGAGCAGTACTTC	NA	NA	TRBJ2-7	TRBV15
CASSPTGGVSYEQYF	TGTGCCAGCAGCCCAACAGGGGGCGTCTCCTACGAGCAGTACTTC	TRBD1	NA	TRBJ2-7	TRBV6-5
CASRGQGAWEGGELFF	TGTGCCAGCAGGGGACAGGGGGCCTGGGAGGGCGGGGAGCTGTTTTTT	TRBD1	NA	TRBJ2-2	TRBV9
CASSPGGGTGELFF	TGTGCCAGCTCTCCAGGGGGAGGCACCGGGGAGCTGTTTTTT	NA	NA	TRBJ2-2	TRBV18
CATSRERLATDTQYF	TGTGCCACCAGCAGAGAGCGACTAGCGACAGATACGCAGTATTTT	TRBD2	NA	TRBJ2-3	TRBV15
CASSIGTSGYYEQYF	TGTGCCAGTAGTATAGGGACTAGCGGGTACTACGAGCAGTACTTC	TRBD2	NA	TRBJ2-7	TRBV19
CASLREVNTEAFF	TGTGCCAGCCTCAGGGAGGTGAACACTGAAGCTTTCTTT	NA	NA	TRBJ1-1	TRBV7-3
CASRANEQFF	TGTGCCAGCAGAGCCAATGAGCAGTTCTTC	NA	NA	TRBJ2-1	TRBV9
CASNVEGTGYNEQFF	TGTGCCAGCAACGTAGAAGGGACAGGCTACAATGAGCAGTTCTTC	TRBD1	NA	TRBJ2-1	TRBV9
CAISGVAGSLYYEQYF	TGTGCCATCAGCGGGGTAGCGGGGTCCCTCTACTACGAGCAGTACTTC	TRBD2	NA	TRBJ2-7	TRBV10-3
CASSVNGRTSGMDF	TGTGCCAGCAGTGTAAACGGACGGACTAGCGGGATGGATTTT	TRBD2	few	TRBJ2-3	TRBV6-1
CASRGQGLNTEAFF	TGTGCCAGCCGAGGACAGGGGTTGAACACTGAAGCTTTCTTT	TRBD1	NA	TRBJ1-1	TRBV6-5
CASSLGQGGDTQYF	TGTGCCAGCAGCTTAGGTCAGGGGGGAGATACGCAGTATTTT	NA	NA	TRBJ2-3	TRBV7-6
CASSLGGSTDTQYF	TGTGCCAGCAGCCTCGGGGGGAGCACAGATACGCAGTATTTT	TRBD2	few	TRBJ2-3	TRBV11-3
CAWGGGLGNQPQHF	TGTGCCTGGGGCGGGGGCCTGGGAAATCAGCCCCAGCATTTT	NA	NA	TRBJ1-5	TRBV30
CASREGLAGGSGEQFF	TGCGCCAGCAGGGAGGGACTAGCGGGGGGTTCAGGTGAGCAGTTCTTC	TRBD2	NA	TRBJ2-1	TRBV10-1
CASSMTGSSYNEQFF	TGTGCCAGCAGCATGACAGGGAGCTCCTACAATGAGCAGTTCTTC	TRBD1	NA	TRBJ2-1	TRBV6-5
CASSLAFGTEAFF	TGTGCCAGCAGCTTAGCTTTCGGCACTGAAGCTTTCTTT	NA	NA	TRBJ1-1	TRBV11-2
CASGPWRGAGQPQHF	TGTGCCAGCGGTCCATGGCGGGGCGCGGGTCAGCCCCAGCATTTT	NA	NA	TRBJ1-5	TRBV21-1
CAGTTEAIGTEAFF	TGTGCCGGAACGACAGAAGCGATAGGCACTGAAGCTTTCTTT	NA	NA	TRBJ1-1	TRBV5-4
CASSLRAGGPTDTQYF	TGTGCCAGCAGCTTAAGGGCGGGGGGGCCGACAGATACGCAGTATTTT	TRBD2	NA	TRBJ2-3	TRBV7-3
CASSLSGTGTYEQYF	TGTGCCAGCAGTTTATCCGGGACAGGGACCTACGAGCAGTACTTC	TRBD1	NA	TRBJ2-7	TRBV28
CASRKGGSKEKLFF	TGTGCCAGCAGAAAGGGGGGGAGCAAAGAAAAACTGTTTTTT	NA	few	TRBJ1-4	TRBV6-1
CASSTRTFDEQFF	TGCGCCAGCAGCACCCGGACATTCGATGAGCAGTTCTTC	NA	NA	TRBJ2-1	TRBV5-1
CASSLTSGASYEQYF	TGCGCCAGCAGCTTAACTAGCGGGGCCTCCTACGAGCAGTACTTC	TRBD2	few	TRBJ2-7	TRBV5-1
CPKLPVLDEQFF	TGTCCTAAGCTTCCGGTTCTCGATGAGCAGTTCTTC	NA	once	TRBJ2-1	TRBV11-1
CASGGDRVGEQYF	TGCGCCAGCGGGGGGGACAGGGTAGGCGAGCAGTACTTC	TRBD1	NA	TRBJ2-7	TRBV4-1
CASSRGFQRGTGGRYEQYF	TGTGCCAGCAGCAGAGGATTTCAGCGCGGGACAGGGGGCAGGTACGAGCAGTACTTC	TRBD1	NA	TRBJ2-7	TRBV7-9
CASSRESDRGANTGELFF	TGTGCCAGCTCAAGGGAATCGGACAGGGGCGCGAACACCGGGGAGCTGTTTTTT	TRBD1	NA	TRBJ2-2	TRBV18
CASSISVNTEAFF	TGTGCCAGTAGTATCTCAGTTAACACTGAAGCTTTCTTT	NA	once	TRBJ1-1	TRBV19
CASSLVSTGSSYNSPLHF	TGTGCCAGCAGCTTGGTGTCGACAGGGAGCTCCTATAATTCACCCCTCCACTTT	TRBD1	NA	TRBJ1-6	TRBV5-4
CASASPGTDTQYF	TGTGCCAGCGCGTCTCCAGGGACAGATACGCAGTATTTT	NA	NA	TRBJ2-3	TRBV11-3